The rows below give T cell receptor beta chains drawn from one sample of a study of T-cell reconstitution after alpha-beta-depleted transplantation in children. TCRdb fed the PCR reads into MiXCR, producing one record per CDR3 protein. The sample has more than 450,000 distinct CDR3 sequences, around 16% seen once; the top ten hold 3.3%. The sequences come from PBMCs from the stem cell graft donor, collected from the stem cell graft. The receptor source for this set is a human donor who donated a stem cell graft to a child with acute lymphoblastic leukemia. CDR3s include the opening cysteine and the closing phenylalanine or tryptophan. A D gene is named only where the DNA matches it firmly. Size tells how often a clone was seen (once, few, many) or the class of an expanded clone, and some rows leave it out.

clone_size: few; j_call: TRBJ2-1; d_call: -; v_call: TRBV7-9; cdr3_aa: CASTRVGERDNEQFF; cdr3_nt: TGTGCCAGCACCCGGGTAGGGGAGCGGGACAATGAGCAGTTCTTC
clone_size: -; j_call: TRBJ2-2; d_call: TRBD1; v_call: TRBV20-1; cdr3_aa: CSATDRMNTGELFF; cdr3_nt: TGCAGTGCTACGGACAGGATGAACACCGGGGAGCTGTTTTTT
clone_size: many; j_call: TRBJ2-7; d_call: -; v_call: TRBV9; cdr3_aa: CASSPRDFYVLEQYF; cdr3_nt: TGTGCCAGCAGCCCCCGGGACTTTTACGTCCTCGAGCAGTACTTC
clone_size: few; j_call: TRBJ1-5; d_call: -; v_call: TRBV27; cdr3_aa: CASREVNQPQHF; cdr3_nt: TGTGCCAGCCGGGAGGTCAATCAGCCCCAGCATTTT
clone_size: -; j_call: TRBJ2-1; d_call: -; v_call: TRBV7-9; cdr3_aa: CASTWSMGNEQFF; cdr3_nt: TGTGCCAGCACCTGGTCCATGGGAAATGAGCAGTTCTTC
clone_size: once; j_call: TRBJ2-1; d_call: TRBD2; v_call: TRBV10-2; cdr3_aa: CASSHGGKNEQFF; cdr3_nt: TGCGCCAGCAGCCACGGGGGGAAGAATGAGCAGTTCTTC
clone_size: -; j_call: TRBJ2-1; d_call: -; v_call: TRBV12-3/TRBV12-4; cdr3_aa: CASSLVGVIYNEQFF; cdr3_nt: TGTGCCAGCAGTTTAGTAGGGGTTATTTACAATGAGCAGTTCTTC
clone_size: -; j_call: TRBJ2-7; d_call: TRBD1; v_call: TRBV20-1; cdr3_aa: CSAVTPGQGYEQYF; cdr3_nt: TGCAGTGCCGTCACTCCGGGACAGGGCTACGAGCAGTACTTC
clone_size: -; j_call: TRBJ2-3; d_call: TRBD2; v_call: TRBV5-1; cdr3_aa: CASSRQASGRGTDTQYF; cdr3_nt: TGCGCCAGCAGCCGCCAAGCTAGCGGGAGGGGCACAGATACGCAGTATTTT
clone_size: -; j_call: TRBJ2-1; d_call: TRBD1; v_call: TRBV12-3/TRBV12-4; cdr3_aa: CASLGTGRSYNEQFF; cdr3_nt: TGTGCCAGCTTGGGGACAGGTCGCTCCTACAATGAGCAGTTCTTC
clone_size: few; j_call: TRBJ2-7; d_call: -; v_call: TRBV20-1; cdr3_aa: CSARDGVGKSSYEQYF; cdr3_nt: TGCAGTGCTAGAGATGGGGTAGGGAAGAGCTCCTACGAGCAGTACTTC
clone_size: -; j_call: TRBJ1-1; d_call: -; v_call: TRBV11-1; cdr3_aa: CASSLVRGKAYRPNTEAFF; cdr3_nt: TGTGCCAGCAGCTTAGTTCGAGGGAAAGCCTACCGCCCGAACACTGAAGCTTTCTTT
clone_size: few; j_call: TRBJ2-7; d_call: -; v_call: TRBV10-3; cdr3_aa: CAISAGWASYEQYF; cdr3_nt: TGTGCCATCAGTGCAGGATGGGCCTCCTACGAGCAGTACTTC
clone_size: -; j_call: TRBJ2-1; d_call: TRBD1; v_call: TRBV10-3; cdr3_aa: CAISETTGGAAEQFF; cdr3_nt: TGTGCCATCAGTGAGACGACAGGGGGCGCAGCCGAGCAGTTCTTC
clone_size: -; j_call: TRBJ2-2; d_call: -; v_call: TRBV24-1; cdr3_aa: CATEAGRWGKNTGELFF; cdr3_nt: TGTGCCACCGAGGCGGGTAGATGGGGGAAGAACACCGGGGAGCTGTTTTTT
clone_size: few; j_call: TRBJ2-2; d_call: TRBD1; v_call: TRBV27; cdr3_aa: CASSSAQDRGLDTGELFF; cdr3_nt: TGTGCCAGCAGTTCCGCTCAAGACAGGGGGCTGGACACCGGGGAGCTGTTTTTT
clone_size: -; j_call: TRBJ2-3; d_call: TRBD1; v_call: TRBV20-1; cdr3_aa: CSASDRGRSSGSTDTQYF; cdr3_nt: TGCAGTGCTAGCGACAGGGGGCGGTCTAGCGGGAGCACAGATACGCAGTATTTT
clone_size: few; j_call: TRBJ1-4; d_call: -; v_call: TRBV12-3/TRBV12-4; cdr3_aa: CASSLQGLSNEKLFF; cdr3_nt: TGTGCCAGCAGTTTACAGGGATTGTCGAATGAAAAACTGTTTTTT
clone_size: few; j_call: TRBJ2-7; d_call: -; v_call: TRBV7-9; cdr3_aa: CASSPAPTVIYEQYF; cdr3_nt: TGTGCCAGCAGCCCAGCCCCGACGGTGATCTACGAGCAGTACTTC
clone_size: -; j_call: TRBJ2-2; d_call: TRBD2; v_call: TRBV12-3/TRBV12-4; cdr3_aa: CASRGDYANTGELFF; cdr3_nt: TGTGCCAGCAGGGGGGACTACGCGAACACCGGGGAGCTGTTTTTT
clone_size: few; j_call: TRBJ2-1; d_call: -; v_call: TRBV4-1; cdr3_aa: CASSPGGGNPNEQFF; cdr3_nt: TGCGCCAGCAGCCCCGGTGGCGGGAACCCCAATGAGCAGTTCTTC
clone_size: few; j_call: TRBJ2-1; d_call: TRBD2; v_call: TRBV7-3; cdr3_aa: CASSFSGTSGAREQFF; cdr3_nt: TGTGCCAGCAGCTTCAGCGGGACTAGCGGGGCCCGTGAGCAGTTCTTC
clone_size: few; j_call: TRBJ2-7; d_call: TRBD1; v_call: TRBV11-1; cdr3_aa: CASSFWQGDEQYF; cdr3_nt: TGTGCCAGCAGCTTCTGGCAGGGGGACGAGCAGTACTTC
clone_size: few; j_call: TRBJ2-1; d_call: -; v_call: TRBV19; cdr3_aa: CASSPRTYNEQFF; cdr3_nt: TGTGCCAGTAGTCCTCGCACCTACAATGAGCAGTTCTTC
clone_size: many; j_call: TRBJ1-5; d_call: -; v_call: TRBV5-1; cdr3_aa: CASSLEGNSNQPQHF; cdr3_nt: TGCGCCAGCAGCTTGGAGGGTAATAGCAATCAGCCCCAGCATTTT
clone_size: -; j_call: TRBJ2-6; d_call: TRBD1; v_call: TRBV6-5; cdr3_aa: CASKVPRQGPPRANVLTF; cdr3_nt: TGTGCCAGCAAGGTTCCGCGACAGGGCCCCCCAAGGGCCAACGTCCTGACTTTC
clone_size: few; j_call: TRBJ2-7; d_call: -; v_call: TRBV28; cdr3_aa: CASILKDTPAYEQYF; cdr3_nt: TGTGCCAGCATCTTAAAGGACACCCCGGCCTACGAGCAGTACTTC
clone_size: few; j_call: TRBJ1-1; d_call: -; v_call: TRBV4-1; cdr3_aa: CASSLRQVQNTEAFF; cdr3_nt: TGCGCCAGCAGCCTACGACAGGTGCAGAACACTGAAGCTTTCTTT
clone_size: few; j_call: TRBJ1-2; d_call: -; v_call: TRBV20-1; cdr3_aa: CSTELGTPGGYTF; cdr3_nt: TGCAGTACAGAGCTAGGGACTCCCGGAGGCTACACCTTC
clone_size: few; j_call: TRBJ2-1; d_call: -; v_call: TRBV20-1; cdr3_aa: CSARKGGRRDEQFF; cdr3_nt: TGCAGTGCTAGGAAGGGTGGACGCCGGGATGAGCAGTTCTTC
clone_size: -; j_call: TRBJ2-7; d_call: TRBD1; v_call: TRBV6-5; cdr3_aa: CASSYRTGSEQYF; cdr3_nt: TGTGCCAGCAGTTATCGGACAGGGAGCGAGCAGTACTTC
clone_size: few; j_call: TRBJ2-3; d_call: TRBD1; v_call: TRBV27; cdr3_aa: CASSLLTGDGGTDTQYF; cdr3_nt: TGTGCCAGCAGTTTACTGACAGGGGACGGCGGGACAGATACGCAGTATTTT
clone_size: -; j_call: TRBJ2-1; d_call: TRBD2; v_call: TRBV5-1; cdr3_aa: CASSPGGLAGGQDEQFF; cdr3_nt: TGCGCCAGCAGCCCGGGGGGACTAGCGGGAGGCCAGGATGAGCAGTTCTTC
clone_size: few; j_call: TRBJ2-1; d_call: TRBD2; v_call: TRBV11-2; cdr3_aa: CASSFEAGGQIRPQFF; cdr3_nt: TGTGCCAGCAGCTTTGAGGCGGGAGGACAAATCCGACCCCAGTTCTTC
clone_size: few; j_call: TRBJ1-3; d_call: -; v_call: TRBV29-1; cdr3_aa: CSVAPSSGNTIYF; cdr3_nt: TGCAGCGTTGCCCCCAGCTCTGGAAACACCATATATTTT
clone_size: -; j_call: TRBJ2-7; d_call: -; v_call: TRBV5-1; cdr3_aa: CASSLNSGDEQYF; cdr3_nt: TGCGCCAGCAGCTTGAATTCGGGGGACGAGCAGTACTTC
clone_size: -; j_call: TRBJ2-1; d_call: -; v_call: TRBV20-1; cdr3_aa: CSARDPRYNEQFF; cdr3_nt: TGCAGTGCTAGAGACCCCCGGTACAATGAGCAGTTCTTC
clone_size: few; j_call: TRBJ2-5; d_call: -; v_call: TRBV20-1; cdr3_aa: CSASKSKFAQETQYF; cdr3_nt: TGCAGTGCTAGCAAAAGCAAGTTTGCGCAAGAGACCCAGTACTTC
clone_size: few; j_call: TRBJ2-7; d_call: -; v_call: TRBV12-3/TRBV12-4; cdr3_aa: CASKVSSTYEQYF; cdr3_nt: TGTGCCAGCAAAGTCTCGTCTACCTACGAGCAGTACTTC
clone_size: few; j_call: TRBJ2-1; d_call: -; v_call: TRBV11-2; cdr3_aa: CASSLVAGGDNEQFF; cdr3_nt: TGTGCCAGCAGCTTAGTTGCCGGGGGAGACAATGAGCAGTTCTTC
clone_size: -; j_call: TRBJ2-6; d_call: -; v_call: TRBV5-1; cdr3_aa: CASSYTSGANVLTF; cdr3_nt: TGCGCCAGCAGCTACACCTCTGGGGCCAACGTCCTGACTTTC
clone_size: -; j_call: TRBJ2-3; d_call: -; v_call: TRBV29-1; cdr3_aa: CSVVGDADTQYF; cdr3_nt: TGCAGCGTGGTAGGGGATGCAGATACGCAGTATTTT
clone_size: -; j_call: TRBJ1-2; d_call: -; v_call: TRBV20-1; cdr3_aa: CSVRRSYGYTF; cdr3_nt: TGCAGTGTTAGAAGGAGCTATGGCTACACCTTC
clone_size: -; j_call: TRBJ2-1; d_call: -; v_call: TRBV7-9; cdr3_aa: CASSPRGSHTTGKQFF; cdr3_nt: TGTGCCAGCAGCCCCCGGGGGTCACACACCACCGGTAAGCAGTTCTTC
clone_size: few; j_call: TRBJ2-1; d_call: -; v_call: TRBV27; cdr3_aa: CASRPGGPPLFF; cdr3_nt: TGTGCCAGCAGACCTGGCGGCCCCCCTCTGTTCTTC
clone_size: -; j_call: TRBJ2-3; d_call: -; v_call: TRBV5-1; cdr3_aa: CASSPLPADTQYF; cdr3_nt: TGCGCCAGCAGCCCCTTACCGGCAGATACGCAGTATTTT
clone_size: -; j_call: TRBJ1-6; d_call: -; v_call: TRBV4-1; cdr3_aa: CASSQESGVESPLHF; cdr3_nt: TGCGCCAGCAGCCAAGAATCAGGGGTGGAATCACCCCTCCACTTT
clone_size: -; j_call: TRBJ2-1; d_call: TRBD2; v_call: TRBV25-1; cdr3_aa: CASSEYVSGRAYNEQFF; cdr3_nt: TGTGCCAGCAGTGAATATGTTAGCGGGAGGGCCTACAATGAGCAGTTCTTC
clone_size: -; j_call: TRBJ2-2; d_call: -; v_call: TRBV4-1; cdr3_aa: CASSQDIRVGELFF; cdr3_nt: TGCGCCAGCAGCCAAGATATACGAGTTGGGGAGCTGTTTTTT
clone_size: -; j_call: TRBJ2-7; d_call: -; v_call: TRBV7-9; cdr3_aa: CASSSLGIWAEQYF; cdr3_nt: TGTGCCAGCAGCTCCCTGGGGATCTGGGCCGAGCAGTACTTC
clone_size: few; j_call: TRBJ2-5; d_call: -; v_call: TRBV14; cdr3_aa: CASSQDPLAQILLQETQYF; cdr3_nt: TGTGCCAGCAGCCAAGATCCCCTAGCTCAAATCCTTCTCCAAGAGACCCAGTACTTC
clone_size: -; j_call: TRBJ1-1; d_call: -; v_call: TRBV29-1; cdr3_aa: CSVPSAGEAFF; cdr3_nt: TGCAGCGTTCCGTCCGCGGGTGAAGCTTTCTTT